This TCR beta chain is drawn from a study of control samples from healthy donors and cancer patients. Using immunoSEQ multiplex PCR, the repertoire was profiled, and TCRdb retains in-frame clones only, with some absent. The sample comprises 80,000 to 100,000 clones, 80% to 90% of which are singletons, and roughly 14% rests with the top ten. The sample was blood. The receptor's source is a man aged 25 to 40 in good health.

This CDR3 is CAISEPGGGTDTQYF. For the CDR3, the DNA is TGTGCCATCAGTGAGCCCGGGGGGGGAACAGATACGCAGTATTTT. This sequence joins TRBV10-3 and TRBJ2-3; 8 nucleotides match TRBD2. The V gene end was trimmed by 2 bases and the J gene end by 3 bases; junction bases not matched to a gene: 4. The CDR3 spans 15 residues. The germline V gene has CDR1 ENHRY and CDR2 SYGVKD.